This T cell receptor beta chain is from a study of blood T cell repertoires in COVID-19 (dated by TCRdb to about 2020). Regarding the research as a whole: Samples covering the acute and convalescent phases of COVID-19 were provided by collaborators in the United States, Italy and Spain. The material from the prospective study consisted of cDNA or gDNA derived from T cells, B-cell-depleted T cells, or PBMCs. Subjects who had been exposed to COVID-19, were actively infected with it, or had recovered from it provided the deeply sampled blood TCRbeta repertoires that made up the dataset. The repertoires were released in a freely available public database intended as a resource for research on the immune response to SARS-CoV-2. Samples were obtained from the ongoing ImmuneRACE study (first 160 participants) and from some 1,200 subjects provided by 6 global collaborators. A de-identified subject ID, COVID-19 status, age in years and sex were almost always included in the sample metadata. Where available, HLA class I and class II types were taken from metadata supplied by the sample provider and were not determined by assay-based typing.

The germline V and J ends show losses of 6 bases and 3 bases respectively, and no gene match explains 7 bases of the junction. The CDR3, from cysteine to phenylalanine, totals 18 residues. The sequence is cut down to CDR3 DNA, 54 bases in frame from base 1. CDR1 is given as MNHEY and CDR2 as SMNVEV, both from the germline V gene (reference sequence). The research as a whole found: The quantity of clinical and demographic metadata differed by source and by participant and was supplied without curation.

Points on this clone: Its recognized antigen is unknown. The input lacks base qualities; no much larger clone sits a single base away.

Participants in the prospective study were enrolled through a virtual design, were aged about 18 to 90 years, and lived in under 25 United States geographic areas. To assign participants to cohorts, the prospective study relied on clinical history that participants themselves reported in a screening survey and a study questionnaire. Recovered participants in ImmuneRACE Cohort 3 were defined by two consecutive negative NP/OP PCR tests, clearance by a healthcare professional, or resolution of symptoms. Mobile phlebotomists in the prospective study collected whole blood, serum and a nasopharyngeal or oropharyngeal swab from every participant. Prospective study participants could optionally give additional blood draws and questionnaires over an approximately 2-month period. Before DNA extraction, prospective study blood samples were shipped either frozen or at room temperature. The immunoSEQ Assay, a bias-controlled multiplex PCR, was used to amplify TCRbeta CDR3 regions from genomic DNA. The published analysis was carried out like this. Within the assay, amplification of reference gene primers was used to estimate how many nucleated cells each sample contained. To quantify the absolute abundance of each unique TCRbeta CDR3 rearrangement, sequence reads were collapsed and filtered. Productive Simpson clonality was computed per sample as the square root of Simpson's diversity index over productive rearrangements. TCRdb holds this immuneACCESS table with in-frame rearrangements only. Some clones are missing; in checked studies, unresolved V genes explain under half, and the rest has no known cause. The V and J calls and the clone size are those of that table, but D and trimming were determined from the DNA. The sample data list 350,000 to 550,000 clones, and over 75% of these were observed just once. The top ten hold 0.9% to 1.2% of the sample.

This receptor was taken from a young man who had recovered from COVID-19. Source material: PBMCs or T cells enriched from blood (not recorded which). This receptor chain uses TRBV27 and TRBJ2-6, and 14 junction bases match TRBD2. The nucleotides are TGTGCCAGCAGATCCGGGACTAGCGGGAGAGGTGGGGCCAACGTCCTGACTTTC. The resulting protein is CASRSGTSGRGGANVLTF.